These T cell receptor beta chains were read from a single sample in a study of technical replicates of blood from a few donors. The table came from immunoSEQ multiplex PCR; TCRdb's copy has only in-frame clones and leaves some out. Seen here are tens of thousands of clones, roughly 94% observed once, and the top ten hold under 3%. The sequencing input was PBMCs. All receptors come from a human donor in good health. Some clones in this sample may be carry-over from other donors' samples. The CDR3 runs from the conserved cysteine through the conserved F or W. The D gene is left open where the match is weak. For some rows the clone size is stated as once, few or many, or as a class when expanded; others skip it.

once	TRBV7-9	-	TRBJ1-2	TGTGCCAGCAGCTTAGTGGAGGGGACGAGCGGCTACACCTTC	CASSLVEGTSGYTF
-	TRBV11-2	TRBD1	TRBJ1-2	TGTGCCAGCAGCTTAGCCGGGACAGCTGGCTACACCTTC	CASSLAGTAGYTF
once	TRBV4-1	TRBD1	TRBJ2-3	TGCGCCAGCAGCCCGGGACAGGGCACAGATACGCAGTATTTT	CASSPGQGTDTQYF
-	TRBV9	TRBD2	TRBJ2-1	TGTGCCAGCAGCGTAGAGGGCGGGAGAACGAGTGAGCAGTTCTTC	CASSVEGGRTSEQFF
once	TRBV7-3	-	TRBJ2-3	TGTGCCAGCAGCCTCAGACTAACTAGCACAGATACGCAGTATTTT	CASSLRLTSTDTQYF
-	TRBV7-9	-	TRBJ2-1	TGTGCCAGCAGCTTAGCGGCAGAATTTGAGCAGTTCTTC	CASSLAAEFEQFF
-	TRBV29-1	-	TRBJ1-4	TGCAGCGCCGCTAACACCGGGGGAAATGAAAAACTGTTTTTT	CSAANTGGNEKLFF
-	TRBV11-2	-	TRBJ2-2	TGTGCCAGCACCTTTAGGGGGGGGGCCGGGGAGCTGTTTTTT	CASTFRGGAGELFF
-	TRBV5-1	-	TRBJ2-6	TGCGCCAGCAGCTTGTACCAGGCAGGTTACCCCTCTGCTGGGGCCAACGTCCTGACTTTC	CASSLYQAGYPSAGANVLTF
-	TRBV6-1	-	TRBJ1-5	TGTGCCAGCAGTGACCCAGTCAGAAATAGCAATCAGCCCCAGCATTTT	CASSDPVRNSNQPQHF
-	TRBV6-1	-	TRBJ2-3	TGTGCCAGCAGTGAACTCTATAGCACTAGCACAGATACGCAGTATTTT	CASSELYSTSTDTQYF
-	TRBV20-1	-	TRBJ2-5	TGCAGTCTAGCGCAGGAGACCCAGTACTTC	CSLAQETQYF
-	TRBV19	-	TRBJ1-2	TGTGCCAGTAGTATAGTATGGAGTCTAGGCTACACCTTC	CASSIVWSLGYTF
-	TRBV29-1	-	TRBJ2-1	TGCAGCGCCCAATACAATGAGCAGTTCTTC	CSAQYNEQFF
-	TRBV4-2	-	TRBJ1-6	TGTGCCAGCAGCCAATACCTAGGTGATAACAAATATAATTCACCCCTCCACTTT	CASSQYLGDNKYNSPLHF
once	TRBV2	-	TRBJ2-3	TGTGCCAGCAGTTTCAGTACTAGGGATACGCAGTATTTT	CASSFSTRDTQYF
-	TRBV6-4	TRBD2	TRBJ2-1	TGTGCCAGCAGCGAAGCGGGGGGGAGCTACAATGAGCAGTTCTTC	CASSEAGGSYNEQFF
-	TRBV6-4	-	TRBJ2-2	TGTGCCAGCAGTCCCCAGGGAAGGGGTGACGGGGAGCTGTTTTTT	CASSPQGRGDGELFF
-	TRBV6-5	TRBD1	TRBJ1-6	TGTGCCACCTCAGGACAGGGGGCATTTAATTCACCCCTCCACTTT	CATSGQGAFNSPLHF
once	TRBV2	-	TRBJ1-2	TGTGCCAGCAGTGAAGGCGCGCCCTATGGCTACACCTTC	CASSEGAPYGYTF
-	TRBV7-3	-	TRBJ1-1	TGTGCCAGCAGCTTATTGTTAGACAGTGAAGCTTTCTTT	CASSLLLDSEAFF
-	TRBV7-9	TRBD1	TRBJ2-5	TGTGCCAGCAGCTTAGGACAGGGGGCCGAGACCCAGTACTTC	CASSLGQGAETQYF
-	TRBV6-4	TRBD2	TRBJ2-1	TGTGCCAGCAGTTCCCGGGGGGGAGTAGAAAAGCAGTTCTTC	CASSSRGGVEKQFF
-	TRBV6-5	TRBD2	TRBJ2-5	TGTGCCAGCAGTCCCCGGGACTATCTGAGGGAGACCCAGTACTTC	CASSPRDYLRETQYF
-	TRBV6-1	-	TRBJ1-2	TGTGCCAGCATCCCGACAGGTACCTATGGCTACACCTTC	CASIPTGTYGYTF
once	TRBV5-1	-	TRBJ1-1	TGCGCCAGCAGCGAGGGACTTACGAACACTGAAGCTTTCTTT	CASSEGLTNTEAFF
-	TRBV18	-	TRBJ2-2	TGTGCCAGCTCATCGAACCGGGAGAACACCGGGGAGCTGTTTTTT	CASSSNRENTGELFF
-	TRBV6-1	TRBD1	TRBJ2-2	TGTGCCAGCAGGCTGGGGACAGGGAGTACCGGGGAGCTGTTTTTT	CASRLGTGSTGELFF